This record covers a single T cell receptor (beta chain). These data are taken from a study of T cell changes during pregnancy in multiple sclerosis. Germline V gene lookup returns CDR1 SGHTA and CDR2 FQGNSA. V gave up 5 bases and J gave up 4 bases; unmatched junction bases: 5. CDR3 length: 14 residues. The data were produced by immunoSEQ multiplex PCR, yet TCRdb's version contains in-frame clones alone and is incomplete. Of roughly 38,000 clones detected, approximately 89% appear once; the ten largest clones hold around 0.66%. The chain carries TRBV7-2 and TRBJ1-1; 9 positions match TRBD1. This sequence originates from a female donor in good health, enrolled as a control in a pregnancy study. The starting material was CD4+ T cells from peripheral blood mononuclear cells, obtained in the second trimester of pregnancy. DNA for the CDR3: TGTGCCAGCAGCACTAAGGACAGGGGCACTGAAGCTTTCTTT. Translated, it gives CASSTKDRGTEAFF.